Reported below is one T cell receptor (beta chain). This clone has a single count. This clone's antigen is unknown. No clone much larger than this one lies a single base away; base qualities are absent. This entry is derived from a study of blood T cell repertoires in COVID-19 (dated by TCRdb to 2019 to 2021). For context, the study as a whole: Samples from collaborators originated in the United States, Italy and Spain and spanned both the acute and convalescent phases of COVID-19. The material from the prospective study consisted of cDNA or gDNA derived from T cells, B-cell-depleted T cells, or PBMCs. The sample metadata nearly always contained a de-identified subject ID, COVID-19 status, age in years and sex. The samples were drawn from two sources: the first 160 participants of the ongoing ImmuneRACE study, and some 1,300 subjects contributed by 6 global collaborators. The repertoires were released in a freely available public database meant as a resource for research on the immune response to SARS-CoV-2. Deeply sampled blood TCRbeta repertoires from subjects exposed to, actively infected with, or recovered from COVID-19 were included in the dataset. Where HLA class I and class II types were available, the types were taken from metadata supplied by the sample provider, not from assay-based typing. Broader findings and caveats from the paper: How much clinical and demographic metadata was included differed by source and by participant, and the metadata was provided uncurated.

TCRbeta CDR3 regions were amplified from genomic DNA by means of the immunoSEQ Assay, a bias-controlled multiplex PCR. In the authors' own workflow: The number of nucleated cells in each sample was estimated from the amplification of reference gene primers within the assay. To quantify the absolute abundance of each unique TCRbeta CDR3 rearrangement, sequence reads were collapsed and filtered. For each sample, productive Simpson clonality was calculated as the square root of Simpson's diversity index over productive rearrangements. TCRdb retrieved this table from immuneACCESS and kept in-frame rearrangements only. Not all clones are present; in checked studies, unresolved V genes account for under half, and no reason is known for the remainder. V and J calls and clone size come straight from that table; D and trimming were deduced from the DNA. The sample table contains about 190,000 clones; only one count was recorded for about 81% of them. Jointly, the top ten make up 3.2% of the sample.

The germline V gene (reference sequence) supplies CDR1 LNHDA and CDR2 SQIVND. Inclusive of the bounding cysteine and phenylalanine, the CDR3 is 14 residues long. This entry keeps only the CDR3 DNA: 42 bases, framed from base 1. The V end loses 7 bases and the J end loses 4 bases, and a stretch of 14 bases separates them. Participants in the prospective study were enrolled through a virtual design, were aged about 18 to 89 years, and lived in 24 United States geographic areas. Cohort assignment in the prospective study relied on participant-reported clinical history from a screening survey and a study questionnaire. Recovered participants in ImmuneRACE Cohort 3 were defined by two consecutive negative NP/OP PCR tests, clearance by a healthcare professional, or resolution of symptoms. In the prospective study, whole blood, serum and a nasopharyngeal or oropharyngeal swab were collected from each participant by mobile phlebotomists. Prospective study participants could optionally give additional blood draws and questionnaires over an approximately two-month period. Before DNA extraction, blood samples from the prospective study were shipped at room temperature or frozen.

Sequencing input: PBMCs or T cells enriched from blood (not recorded which). This TCR derives from a woman aged 25 to 45 who had recovered from COVID-19. The V and J genes are TRBV19 and TRBJ2-1, and possibly TRBD2, on 6 matching bases. The nucleotide sequence is TGTGCCAGTACCGGGGGAGAGCTATACAATGAGCAGTTCTTC. It translates to CASTGGELYNEQFF.